These 13 T cell receptor beta chains were all obtained from the same sample, sequenced in a study of T cell responses to AZD1222 COVID-19 vaccine. Produced via immunoSEQ multiplex PCR; TCRdb's table is partial and in-frame only. The sample holds roughly 96,000 clones; about 89% are singletons and the top ten take more than 1.5%. Material: peripheral blood, obtained on day 0 of AZD1222 vaccination. The receptors stem from an adult in good health.

The J gene is TRBJ2-7, the V gene TRBV19; D call uncertain. This CDR3 comprises 16 residues. Trimming shortened V by 6 bases and J by 0 bases, and 18 bases separated the two germline ends. CDR1 LNHDA and CDR2 SQIVND come from the germline V gene (reference sequence). The CDR3 is CASSSPGSLYSYEQYF. The CDR3 DNA reads as TGTGCCAGTAGCTCACCGGGCAGCCTATACTCCTACGAGCAGTACTTC.

The rearrangement links TRBV19 to TRBJ2-3; 8 bases match TRBD1. Germline trimming cut 3 bases from V and 5 bases from J; bases unmatched to any gene: 13. Germline values: CDR1 LNHDA, CDR2 SQIVND (reference sequence). The CDR3 extends over 17 amino acids. The DNA for the CDR3 is TGTGCCAGTAGTATCAAGAGACAGGGGATCGGTATAGATACGCAGTATTTT. It is translated as CASSIKRQGIGIDTQYF.

The V gene is TRBV28, the J gene TRBJ1-5, with TRBD1 matching over 7 bases. The ends lost 6 bases at V and 10 bases at J; junction bases unmatched: 12. The CDR3 covers 14 residues. Germline CDR1 MDHEN, CDR2 SYDVKM. The CDR3 loop is CASRQQGLGSPQHF. The CDR3 DNA reads TGTGCCAGCAGACAACAGGGGCTCGGTTCTCCCCAGCATTTT.

The chain combines TRBV11-2 with TRBJ2-3, with D possibly TRBD2 on 5 matching bases. Germline CDR1 is SGHAT and CDR2 is FQNNGV. There are 15 residues in the CDR3. V gave up 1 base and J gave up 0 bases, with 8 bases separating them. In nucleotides, the CDR3 is TGTGCCAGCAGCTTAGGGACTTCTAGCACAGATACGCAGTATTTT. It encodes CASSLGTSSTDTQYF.

The chain uses TRBV10-1 and TRBJ2-7; D gene unclear. With 7 bases removed from V and 6 bases from J, the gap between germline ends came to 7 bases. Germline V lookup: CDR1 WNHNN, CDR2 SYGVQD (reference sequence). The CDR3 loop spans 10 amino acids. In DNA, the CDR3 is TGCGCCAGCACTGATTGCGAGCAGTACTTC. It encodes CASTDCEQYF.

The V call is TRBV27, the J call TRBJ1-1; D remains ambiguous. Between the trimmed V and J ends, which lost 4 bases and 5 bases, there was a span of 14 bases. CDR1 is MNHEY and CDR2 is SMNVEV in the germline V gene (reference sequence). The CDR3 is made up of 14 amino acids. This chain's CDR3 is CASSWLVGGTEAFF. Written as DNA, the CDR3 is TGTGCCAGCAGTTGGTTAGTCGGAGGGACTGAAGCTTTCTTT.

The rearrangement uses TRBV7-2 and TRBJ1-4; 9 nucleotides align to TRBD1. The CDR3 consists of 16 residues. Germline loops: CDR1 SGHTA, CDR2 FQGNSA. J lost 3 bases, V lost 5 bases, and 7 bases had no gene match. Written as DNA, the CDR3 is TGTGCCAGCAGCCTCATTGGGACAGGGTCTAATGAAAAACTGTTTTTT. Its translation is CASSLIGTGSNEKLFF.

The chain carries TRBV21-1 and TRBJ2-7; TRBD1, the table's D call, was not compared with the DNA. TRBV21-1 is assigned pseudogene status. The CDR3 covers 15 residues. The CDR3 DNA reads TGTGCCAGCAGCAAACGCCGGGACATCTACTACGAGCAGTACTTC. It specifies CASSKRRDIYYEQYF.

The chain couples TRBV7-9 to TRBJ1-1; 7 nucleotides match TRBD1. V gave up 1 base and J gave up 3 bases; unmatched junction bases: 2. Per the germline V gene, CDR1 is SEHNR and CDR2 is FQNEAQ (reference sequence). This CDR3 comprises 14 residues. CDR3 sequence (DNA): TGTGCCAGCAGCTTAGAGGGGGCCGACACTGAAGCTTTCTTT. This gives the protein CASSLEGADTEAFF.

This clone was counted a single time. The chain couples TRBV5-6 to TRBJ2-5; TRBD1 matches at 7 bases. V was pared by 1 base and J by 3 bases, with 6 bases of the junction left unmatched. The germline gives CDR1 SGHDT, CDR2 YYEEEE. The CDR3 extends over 15 amino acids. The CDR3 here is CASSLWTGSEETQYF. In DNA, the CDR3 is TGTGCCAGCAGCTTGTGGACAGGTTCTGAAGAGACCCAGTACTTC.

V usage is TRBV6-5 and J usage is TRBJ2-1; 8 bases match TRBD2. CDR3 length equals 15 residues. Trimming cost V 4 bases and J 5 bases; bases outside gene matches: 7. Germline-derived CDR1 and CDR2 are MNHEY and SVGAGI. This chain's CDR3 is CASSFIGLANNEQFF. The CDR3 DNA reads as TGTGCCAGCAGTTTTATCGGACTAGCCAACAATGAGCAGTTCTTC.

The rearrangement joins TRBV6-5 to TRBJ1-1; no clear D. This CDR3 is 13 amino acids long. Trimming stripped 2 bases from V and 3 bases from J, with 7 bases between. The germline V gene has CDR1 MNHEY and CDR2 SVGAGI. The CDR3 region has the DNA TGTGCCAGCAGTTACGGCAGCTACACTGAAGCTTTCTTT. Translating gives CASSYGSYTEAFF.

This rearrangement joins TRBV5-1 to TRBJ1-3, with no clear D. This CDR3 has 13 residues. Per the germline V gene, CDR1 is SGHRS and CDR2 is YFSETQ. The germline V and J ends were trimmed by 6 bases and 1 base, with 8 bases remaining between them. The CDR3 here is CASTYDSGNTIYF. The CDR3 bases are TGCGCCAGCACCTACGATTCTGGAAACACCATATATTTT. Full variable domain (remainder filled in from reference TRBV5-1 and TRBJ1-3): KAGVTQTPRYLIKTRGQQVTLSCSPISGHRSVSWYQQTPGQGLQFLFEYFSETQRNKGNFPGRFSGRQFSNSRSEMNVSTLELGDSALYLCASTYDSGNTIYFGEGSWLTVV.